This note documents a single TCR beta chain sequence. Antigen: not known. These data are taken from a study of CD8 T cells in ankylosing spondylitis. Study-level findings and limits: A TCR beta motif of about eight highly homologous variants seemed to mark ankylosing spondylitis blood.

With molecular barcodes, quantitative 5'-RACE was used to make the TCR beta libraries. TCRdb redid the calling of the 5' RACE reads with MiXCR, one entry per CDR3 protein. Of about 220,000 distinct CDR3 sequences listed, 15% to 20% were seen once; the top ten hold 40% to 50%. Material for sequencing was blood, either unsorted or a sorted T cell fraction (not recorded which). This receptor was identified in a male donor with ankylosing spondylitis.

The CDR3: CASSLSAGNTEAFF. CDR3 sequence (DNA): TGTGCCAGCAGTTTATCGGCCGGGAACACTGAAGCTTTCTTT. The chain is built from TRBV12-3 or TRBV12-4 and TRBJ1-1; D not resolved. This CDR3 contains 14 residues. The germline V and J ends were trimmed by 2 bases and 1 base, with 8 bases remaining between them.